The clone carrying this T cell receptor beta chain came up a few times. The target antigen is unknown. The CDR3 covers 12 residues. Trimming took 3 bases from V and 9 from J, leaving 9 bases between them. Germline-derived CDR1 and CDR2 are MDHEN and SYDVKM. The data derive from a study of T cell responses to AZD1222 COVID-19 vaccine. Study findings and constraints: Regions 160-218 and 743-854 dominated among vaccine-associated CD4 TCRs spanning spike. In a largely white British group with more females than males, clonal diversity was possibly underestimated.

The table came from immunoSEQ multiplex PCR; TCRdb's copy has only in-frame clones and leaves some out. The data show 140,000 to 150,000 clones, 85% to 95% seen once. The origin of this receptor is an adult in good health. The chain couples TRBV28 to TRBJ2-1; D is uncertain. The sequencing used peripheral blood, collected on day 0 of AZD1222 vaccination. This CDR3 is CASSFLIGEQFF. Written as DNA, the CDR3 is TGTGCCAGCAGTTTCCTCATTGGTGAGCAGTTCTTC.